Each of the 9 T cell receptor beta chains below was sequenced from the same sample in a study of cytomegalovirus exposure and HLA in healthy donors (dated by TCRdb to about 2017). Libraries came from the immunoSEQ multiplex PCR assay. For the multiplex PCR, a mixture combining 60 forward primers for TCR Vbeta segments and 13 reverse primers for TCR Jbeta segments was used. Not all clones reach the TCRdb copy of this immuneACCESS table, which keeps in-frame sequences only. Checked studies attribute under half of the gap to unresolved V genes and leave the rest unexplained. In all, the sample holds approximately 37,000 clones, and 80% of those were seen once. Roughly 5.5% of the sample rests with the top ten. Input material: PBMCs. These receptors were obtained from a male donor in good health and CMV-seronegative.

The CDR3 here is CASSLRGTYEQYF. CDR3 sequence (DNA): TGTGCCAGCAGCTTGCGGGGAACCTACGAGCAGTACTTC. The chain carries TRBV5-8 and TRBJ2-7, with a weak D call TRBD2 (5 bases). The germline V gene has CDR1 SGHTS and CDR2 YDEGEE. V was cut by 1 base and J by 2 bases, with 7 bases left in between. The CDR3 extends over 13 amino acids.

This clone occurred once. The chain combines TRBV10-3 with TRBJ1-2; D perhaps matches TRBD1 (6 bases). Germline CDR1 and CDR2: ENHRY and SYGVKD. The V gene lost 0 bases and the J gene lost 2 bases, with 13 bases spanning the gap. The CDR3 totals 16 residues. The CDR3 nucleotides are TGTGCCATCAGTGAGTCACAGGGAGTTATCAACTATGGCTACACCTTC. This sequence encodes CAISESQGVINYGYTF.

The chain combines TRBV2 with TRBJ1-1, with a weak D call TRBD1 (6 bases). CDR1 is SNHLY and CDR2 is FYNNEI in the germline V gene. The length of the CDR3 is 11 residues. Trimming took off 7 bases at V and 6 bases at J, with 9 bases between the two ends. CDR3 DNA: TGTGCCAGCATGTGGACAGCTGAAGCTTTCTTT. This sequence encodes CASMWTAEAFF.

V gene TRBV2 combines with J gene TRBJ1-5, with D uncertain. Trimming removed 3 bases from V and 2 bases from J, with 14 bases in between. The germline V gene encodes CDR1 SNHLY and CDR2 FYNNEI. CDR3 length: 16 amino acids. The CDR3 DNA is TGTGCCAGCAGTGATAGCGATTGGGTGCGCAATCAGCCCCAGCATTTT. Translated, it gives CASSDSDWVRNQPQHF.

The chain uses TRBV9 and TRBJ2-7; D is undetermined. Germline V gives CDR1 SGDLS, CDR2 YYNGEE. V was clipped by 0 bases and J by 1 base, with 8 bases between them. The CDR3 is 14 amino acids. For the CDR3, the DNA is TGTGCCAGCAGCGTAGTGCCAGGTTCCTACGAGCAGTACTTC. It yields the protein CASSVVPGSYEQYF.

The chain employs TRBV4-1 and TRBJ2-5; 7 bases fit TRBD2. The length of the CDR3 is 16 residues. The J segment lost 2 bases and the V segment lost 2 bases, leaving 8 bases of the junction unmatched. CDR1 is MGHRA, CDR2 YSYEKL, per germline. The DNA of the CDR3 is TGCGCCAGCAGCCAATTGGGCCTAGCGGCTCAAGAGACCCAGTACTTC. As protein: CASSQLGLAAQETQYF.

This chain uses TRBV5-6 with TRBJ2-3; D is unclear. V lost 0 bases, J lost 4 bases, and 3 bases lay in between. Germline lookup yields CDR1 SGHDT and CDR2 YYEEEE. This CDR3 is 12 amino acids long. The DNA of the CDR3 is TGTGCCAGCAGCTTGGCGGCAGATACGCAGTATTTT. Its translation is CASSLAADTQYF. Full variable domain (rest looked up from reference TRBV5-6 and TRBJ2-3): DAGVTQSPTHLIKTRGQQVTLRCSPKSGHDTVSWYQQALGQGPQFIFQYYEEEERQRGNFPDRFSGHQFPNYSSELNVNALLLGDSALYLCASSLAADTQYFGPGTRLTVL.

This sequence joins TRBV7-9 and TRBJ2-7; no definite D call. The CDR3 length is 13 residues. Germline CDR1 is SEHNR and CDR2 is FQNEAQ (reference sequence). V dropped 1 base and J dropped 7 bases, with 11 bases sitting between them. In DNA, the CDR3 is TGTGCCAGCAGCTTAGTGGGCCTCCGGGAGCAGTACTTC. Translated: CASSLVGLREQYF.

The chain couples TRBV6-6 to TRBJ2-2; D possibly corresponds to TRBD1 (6 bases). The germline gives CDR1 MNHNY, CDR2 SVGAGI (reference sequence). V shed 0 bases and J shed 5 bases, with 13 bases lying between them. This CDR3 spans 16 amino acids. CDR3 protein: CASSYSYRASTGELFF. Written as DNA, the CDR3 is TGTGCCAGCAGTTACTCGTACAGGGCCTCGACCGGGGAGCTGTTTTTT.